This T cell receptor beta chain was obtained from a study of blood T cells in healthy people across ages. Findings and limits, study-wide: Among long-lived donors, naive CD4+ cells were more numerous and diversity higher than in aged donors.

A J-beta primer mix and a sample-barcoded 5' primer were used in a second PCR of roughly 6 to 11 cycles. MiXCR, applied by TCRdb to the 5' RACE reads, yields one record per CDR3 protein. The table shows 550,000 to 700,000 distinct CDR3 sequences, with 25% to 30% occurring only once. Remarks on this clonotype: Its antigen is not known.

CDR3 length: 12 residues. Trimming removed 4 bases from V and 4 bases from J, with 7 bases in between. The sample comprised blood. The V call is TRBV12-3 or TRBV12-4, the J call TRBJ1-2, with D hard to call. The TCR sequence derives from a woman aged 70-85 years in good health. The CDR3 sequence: CASSSRFYGYTF. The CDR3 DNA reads TGTGCCAGCAGTTCTCGGTTCTATGGCTACACCTTC.